Below are 25 T cell receptor beta chains sequenced from a single sample in a study of blood T cell repertoires in COVID-19. Method: immunoSEQ multiplex PCR; TCRdb's copy keeps in-frame clones and lacks some. The sample lists 150,000 to 160,000 clones, around 83% occurring once. The specimen was peripheral blood. These receptors all come from a woman aged 50 to 60 with acute or convalescent COVID-19.

This clone has more than one count but fewer than ten. The chain carries TRBV28 and TRBJ1-2; the D gene is possibly TRBD1 (5 bases). Germline V gives CDR1 MDHEN, CDR2 SYDVKM. The CDR3 extends over 14 amino acids. Deletions cut 3 bases from V and 4 bases from J, with 12 bases between. The CDR3 protein is CASSFFRGSYGYTF. DNA for the CDR3: TGTGCCAGCAGTTTTTTTAGGGGTAGCTATGGCTACACCTTC.

Here the CDR3 reads CASSQRLAGSSTDTQYF. The CDR3, as DNA: TGCGCCAGCAGCCAGCGACTAGCGGGGTCTAGCACAGATACGCAGTATTTT. The chain joins TRBV4-3 to TRBJ2-3, with 11 nucleotides matching TRBD2. V lost 3 bases to trimming and J lost 0 bases; unmatched junction nucleotides: 5. CDR1 and CDR2 from the germline V gene are LGHNA and YSLEER. The CDR3 is made up of 17 amino acids.

This chain joins TRBV5-1 and TRBJ2-5; D perhaps matches TRBD1 (5 bases). Per the germline V gene, CDR1 is SGHRS and CDR2 is YFSETQ. The CDR3 is made up of 13 amino acids. Trimming left V 0 bases short and J 5 bases short, with 8 bases between. CDR3 amino acids: CASSLAPGETQYF. DNA for the CDR3: TGCGCCAGCAGCTTGGCACCAGGGGAGACCCAGTACTTC.

V gene TRBV19 combines with J gene TRBJ2-7, with D possibly TRBD1 on 6 matching bases. The CDR3 has 16 residues. The germline V gene encodes CDR1 LNHDA and CDR2 SQIVND (reference sequence). With 5 bases removed from V and 6 bases from J, the gap between germline ends came to 23 bases. This CDR3 is CASSVGLKRTVSEQYF. CDR3 sequence (DNA): TGTGCCAGTAGTGTGGGCCTTAAACGGACAGTATCCGAGCAGTACTTC.

The V gene is TRBV7-9, the J gene TRBJ1-5; possibly TRBD1 for D (6 bases). From germline, CDR1 is SEHNR and CDR2 FQNEAQ (reference sequence). Trimming pared 5 bases from V and 7 bases from J, leaving 18 bases between. CDR3 length equals 15 residues. The CDR3 sequence: CASSVGTTVDQPQHF. The CDR3 coding sequence is TGTGCCAGCAGCGTCGGGACAACAGTAGACCAGCCCCAGCATTTT.

This chain uses TRBV3-1 (or the pseudogene TRBV3-2) with TRBJ2-3, with D perhaps matching TRBD2 (5 bases). Germline V gives CDR1 LGHDT, CDR2 YNNKEL (reference sequence). This CDR3 is built from 17 residues. The V end was cut by 4 bases, the J end by 0 bases, with 17 bases between. CDR3 sequence (DNA): TGTGCCAGCAGCCCAAGGTGGGCGGGCTCTAGCACAGATACGCAGTATTTT. Amino acids: CASSPRWAGSSTDTQYF.

The chain has TRBV11-1 and TRBJ1-1, with a weak D call TRBD1 (6 bases). The germline V gene has CDR1 SGHAT and CDR2 FQDESV (reference sequence). The CDR3 has 15 amino acids. V lost 6 bases to trimming and J lost 5 bases, with 19 bases between them. This chain's CDR3 is CASRRGAGGWTEAFF. CDR3 sequence (DNA): TGTGCCAGCAGGCGGGGGGCAGGAGGTTGGACTGAAGCTTTCTTT.

The chain has TRBV5-1 and TRBJ2-1; 8 nucleotides line up with TRBD2. V shed 0 bases, J shed 7 bases, and the junction held 9 bases outside the gene matches. CDR1 and CDR2 (germline): SGHRS, YFSETQ. CDR3 length: 16 amino acids. Here the CDR3 reads CASSLAPAGAGNEQFF. The CDR3 DNA follows: TGCGCCAGCAGCTTGGCCCCAGCGGGGGCCGGGAATGAGCAGTTCTTC.

The genes are TRBV5-1 and TRBJ2-5, with a possible D match to TRBD1 (6 bases). Germline V CDR1 and CDR2: SGHRS, YFSETQ. Trimming removed 7 bases from V and 2 bases from J, with 15 bases in between. This CDR3 has 14 residues. The CDR3 loop is CASGAGTPQETQYF. The CDR3 DNA reads as TGCGCCAGCGGGGCCGGGACACCTCAAGAGACCCAGTACTTC. Drawing the rest from reference TRBV5-1 and TRBJ2-5, the complete variable domain is KAGVTQTPRYLIKTRGQQVTLSCSPISGHRSVSWYQQTPGQGLQFLFEYFSETQRNKGNFPGRFSGRQFSNSRSEMNVSTLELGDSALYLCASGAGTPQETQYFGPGTRLLVL.

The gene calls are TRBV2 and TRBJ1-5; tentatively, D is TRBD1 (5 bases). The CDR3 totals 13 residues. V was clipped by 4 bases and J by 4 bases, with 8 bases between them. Germline V CDR1 and CDR2: SNHLY, FYNNEI. This chain's CDR3 is CASSVDRNQPQHF. The DNA of the CDR3 is TGTGCCAGCAGTGTAGACAGAAATCAGCCCCAGCATTTT. The variable domain in full, completed from reference TRBV2 and TRBJ1-5, reads EPEVTQTPSHQVTQMGQEVILRCVPISNHLYFYWYRQILGQKVEFLVSFYNNEISEKSEIFDDQFSVERPDGSNFTLKIRSTKLEDSAMYFCASSVDRNQPQHFGDGTRLSIL.

This clone was counted a single time. The V gene is TRBV7-2, the J gene TRBJ2-7; 9 positions match TRBD2. Germline CDR1 is SGHTA and CDR2 is FQGNSA. The CDR3 has 16 amino acids. Trimming took 2 bases from V and 0 from J; bases not matched to a gene: 5. The CDR3 DNA reads as TGTGCCAGCAGCTTATCACTAGCGGGCCTCTCCTACGAGCAGTACTTC. Translated: CASSLSLAGLSYEQYF.

In the case of this clone: At one end the junction does not follow the germline gene, possibly because of a read error. The chain has TRBV24-1 and TRBJ2-7, with 9 bases matching TRBD1. CDR3 length: 15 amino acids. The V gene's germline CDR1 is KGHDR and CDR2 SFDVKD. In DNA, the CDR3 is TGTGCCACCAGTGCATCCGGGACAGGGTGGGAGGGGTTGGACTTC. This codes for CATSASGTGWEGLDF.

The chain is built from TRBV19 and TRBJ2-5; 8 positions agree with TRBD1. This CDR3 contains 15 residues. The V segment lost 5 bases and the J segment 4 bases; nucleotides outside the gene matches: 9. CDR1 is LNHDA, CDR2 SQIVND, per germline (reference sequence). As DNA, the CDR3 is TGTGCCAGTAGTTCCTCAGGGGGCGCAGGAGAGACCCAGTACTTC. Its translation: CASSSSGGAGETQYF.

V gene TRBV6-5 combines with J gene TRBJ1-1; 7 nucleotides line up with TRBD1. The germline CDR1 and CDR2 sequences are MNHEY and SVGAGI. The CDR3 loop spans 14 amino acids. The junction had 4 bases not matched to a gene; V was cut back by 2 bases and J by 4 bases. The CDR3 spells CASSYGTESTEAFF. The CDR3 DNA reads TGTGCCAGCAGTTACGGGACAGAAAGCACTGAAGCTTTCTTT.

This clone came up once. This rearrangement joins TRBV7-2 to TRBJ2-3, with TRBD2 identical over 8 bases. Germline V CDR1 and CDR2: SGHTA, FQGNSA. The CDR3 consists of 18 residues. V shed 1 base and J 2 bases; nucleotides not matched to a gene: 11. The DNA for the CDR3 is TGTGCCAGCAGCTTAGTGTTGAAGCGGGGGAGGAACACAGATACGCAGTATTTT. Translated, it gives CASSLVLKRGRNTDTQYF.

The genes are TRBV30 and TRBJ1-1; possibly TRBD1 for D (5 bases). Germline V gene lookup returns CDR1 GTSNPN and CDR2 SVGIG (reference sequence). The CDR3 runs to 14 residues. Trimming removed 4 bases from V and 3 bases from J, with 15 bases in between. The CDR3 here is CAWTRAGRDTEAFF. CDR3 DNA: TGTGCCTGGACCCGGGCAGGGAGGGACACTGAAGCTTTCTTT.

The rearrangement links TRBV28 to TRBJ2-4; TRBD2 might be the D (5 bases). Trimming took off 6 bases at V and 0 bases at J, with 18 bases between the two ends. CDR3 length: 17 residues. Germline CDR1 is MDHEN and CDR2 is SYDVKM. This CDR3 is CASSLTQRPIAKNIQYF. For the CDR3, the DNA is TGTGCCAGCAGCCTGACCCAGCGGCCCATAGCCAAAAACATTCAGTACTTC.

The table lists this clone with a count of one. The CDR3 DNA follows: TGTGCCAGCAGCTGGACAGGGGATCAGCCCCAGCATTTT. This gives the protein CASSWTGDQPQHF. The chain carries TRBV12-3 or TRBV12-4 and TRBJ1-5; TRBD1 matches 9 bases. J lost 5 bases, V lost 6 bases, and 2 bases had no gene match. This CDR3 has 13 amino acids.

This chain uses TRBV28 with TRBJ2-7; 7 bases are shared with TRBD2. The CDR3 covers 14 residues. V was pared by 8 bases and J by 0 bases, with 7 bases of the junction left unmatched. The V gene's germline CDR1 is MDHEN and CDR2 SYDVKM. As DNA, the CDR3 is TGTGCCAGCTTACCGGGGGGTTCCTCCTACGAGCAGTACTTC. It codes for CASLPGGSSYEQYF.

The rearrangement links TRBV6-2 or TRBV6-3 to TRBJ2-5; 10 positions match TRBD2. The CDR3 runs to 16 residues. J gave up 2 bases and V 6 bases, and 9 bases lay outside the gene matches. Germline-derived CDR1 and CDR2 are MNHEY and SVGEGT. This CDR3 reads CASSHRTSGGQETQYF. In DNA, the CDR3 is TGTGCCAGCAGCCACCGGACTAGCGGAGGACAAGAGACCCAGTACTTC.

The V and J genes are TRBV11-3 and TRBJ2-1, with D uncertain. V shed 1 base and J shed 5 bases, with 18 bases lying between them. The CDR3 covers 17 residues. CDR1 and CDR2 from the germline V gene are SGHNT and YENEEA. The chain's CDR3 is CASSLVLDAEPNNEQFF. For the CDR3, the DNA is TGTGCCAGCAGCTTAGTCCTCGATGCGGAACCGAACAATGAGCAGTTCTTC.

The chain combines TRBV6-2 or TRBV6-3 with TRBJ2-5; 7 bases are a match to TRBD2. Germline V gene data show CDR1 as MNHEY and CDR2 as SVGEGT. The CDR3 length is 17 residues. Trimming at V came to 6 bases and at J to 3 bases, leaving 16 bases not matched to a gene. CDR3 in amino acids: CASSPSTGGSGKETQYF. The CDR3 coding sequence is TGTGCCAGCAGCCCATCCACGGGAGGCTCGGGAAAAGAGACCCAGTACTTC.

The chain employs TRBV4-1 and TRBJ1-3, with no clear D. This CDR3 has 17 amino acids. CDR1 and CDR2 (germline): MGHRA, YSYEKL. With 2 bases removed from V and 2 bases from J, the gap between germline ends came to 16 bases. The chain's CDR3 is CASSQNSLGRTGNTIYF. The CDR3, as DNA: TGCGCCAGCAGCCAAAATTCTCTCGGCAGGACTGGAAACACCATATATTTT.

The sample holds a few counts of this clone. V gene TRBV4-2 combines with J gene TRBJ2-2, with TRBD2 matching 8 bases. The germline gives CDR1 LGHNA, CDR2 YNFKEQ. This CDR3 is 16 amino acids long. The V segment lost 4 bases and the J segment 0 bases; nucleotides outside the gene matches: 4. The CDR3 bases are TGTGCCAGCAGCCGATTAGCGGGGCCGAACACCGGGGAGCTGTTTTTT. This translates into CASSRLAGPNTGELFF.

This sequence joins TRBV11-3 and TRBJ2-3; D ambiguous. Germline assignment: CDR1 SGHNT and CDR2 YENEEA. CDR3 length: 13 amino acids. Trimming left V 1 base short and J 3 bases short, with 5 bases between. The CDR3 region has the DNA TGTGCCAGCAGCTTAGCCGAGACAGATACGCAGTATTTT. This gives the protein CASSLAETDTQYF.